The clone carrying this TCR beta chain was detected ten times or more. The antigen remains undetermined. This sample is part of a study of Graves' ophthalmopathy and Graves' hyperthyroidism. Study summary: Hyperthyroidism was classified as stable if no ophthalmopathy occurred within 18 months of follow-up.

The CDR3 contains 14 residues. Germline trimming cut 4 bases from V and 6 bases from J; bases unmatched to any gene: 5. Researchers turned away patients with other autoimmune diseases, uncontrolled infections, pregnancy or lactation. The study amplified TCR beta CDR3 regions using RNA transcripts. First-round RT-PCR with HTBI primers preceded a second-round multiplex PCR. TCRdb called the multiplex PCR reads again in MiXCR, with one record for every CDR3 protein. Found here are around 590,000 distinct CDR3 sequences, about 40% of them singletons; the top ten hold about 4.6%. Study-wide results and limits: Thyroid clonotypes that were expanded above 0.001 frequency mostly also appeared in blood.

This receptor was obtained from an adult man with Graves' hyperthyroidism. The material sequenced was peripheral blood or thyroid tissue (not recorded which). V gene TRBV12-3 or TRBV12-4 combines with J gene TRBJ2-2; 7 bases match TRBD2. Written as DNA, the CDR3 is TGTGCCAGCAGTTACACGGGACTACCCGGGGAGCTGTTTTTT. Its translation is CASSYTGLPGELFF.